Below are 19 T cell receptor beta chains sequenced from a single sample in a study of T-cell memory formation after mild COVID-19. TCRdb processed the 5' RACE reads anew with MiXCR; each CDR3 protein has one entry. The data show 150,000 to 200,000 distinct CDR3 sequences, roughly 17% seen once. The sample comprised PBMCs or a T cell subset sorted from them (not recorded which). These receptors all come from an adult woman who had mild COVID-19 (a few samples of this study predate the infection). Cell type and time point are not known.

The J gene is TRBJ1-2, the V gene TRBV15, with D possibly being TRBD1 (6 bases). The germline gives CDR1 LNHNV, CDR2 YYDKDF (reference sequence). The CDR3 is 13 residues long. Trimming shortened V by 10 bases and J by 3 bases, and 15 bases separated the two germline ends. The chain's CDR3 is CASTGRNDYGYTF. CDR3 DNA sequence: TGTGCCAGCACAGGGAGAAATGACTATGGCTACACCTTC.

The rearrangement joins TRBV18 to TRBJ1-1; the D gene is possibly TRBD1 (5 bases). Trimming took off 6 bases at V and 5 bases at J, with 16 bases between the two ends. CDR3 length: 14 amino acids. From germline, CDR1 is KGHSH and CDR2 LQKENI. CDR3 sequence: CASSQKAGNTEAFF. CDR3 nucleotide sequence: TGTGCCAGCTCTCAAAAGGCAGGGAATACTGAAGCTTTCTTT. The full variable domain, in which reference TRBV18 and TRBJ1-1 provide the parts outside the CDR3, is NAGVMQNPRHLVRRRGQEARLRCSPMKGHSHVYWYRQLPEEGLKFMVYLQKENIIDESGMPKERFSAEFPKEGPSILRIQQVVRGDSAAYFCASSQKAGNTEAFFGQGTRLTVV.

This clonotype was picked up a small number of times. The CDR3 here is CASSFQGGVTKNIQYF. The CDR3 region has the DNA TGTGCCAGCAGCTTTCAGGGGGGAGTGACCAAAAACATTCAGTACTTC. The V gene is TRBV5-5, the J gene TRBJ2-4; D perhaps matches TRBD1 (7 bases). The CDR3 has 16 residues. Trimming cost V 2 bases and J 2 bases, with 14 bases left between them. Per germline, CDR1 SGHKS and CDR2 YYEKEE (reference sequence). Looking up the rest from reference TRBV5-5 and TRBJ2-4 gives the full variable domain: DAGVTQSPTHLIKTRGQQVTLRCSPISGHKSVSWYQQVLGQGPQFIFQYYEKEERGRGNFPDRFSARQFPNYSSELNVNALLLGDSALYLCASSFQGGVTKNIQYFGAGTRLSVL.

The J gene is TRBJ2-3, the V gene TRBV4-2; D is perhaps TRBD2 (6 bases). Trimming stripped 0 bases from V and 6 bases from J, with 10 bases between. The CDR3 runs to 14 residues. The V gene's germline CDR1 is LGHNA and CDR2 YNFKEQ. The CDR3 DNA reads as TGTGCCAGCAGCCAAGATCGAGGAGGGGATACGCAGTATTTT. This encodes CASSQDRGGDTQYF.

The table lists this clonotype with a few counts. This sequence joins TRBV4-2 and TRBJ2-7; TRBD2 matches 9 bases. Losses at the gene ends were 0 bases for V and 4 bases for J; bases not matched to a gene: 7. CDR3 length: 16 residues. CDR1 LGHNA and CDR2 YNFKEQ come from the germline V gene. CDR3 residues: CASSQDLTSGVYEQYF. CDR3 coding DNA: TGTGCCAGCAGCCAAGATTTGACTAGCGGCGTATACGAGCAGTACTTC.

At least ten counts were recorded for this clonotype. The J gene is TRBJ2-1, the V gene TRBV4-2; D gene uncertain. Germline V CDR1 and CDR2: LGHNA, YNFKEQ. V was cut by 4 bases and J by 6 bases, with 19 bases left in between. This CDR3 has 16 residues. CDR3 sequence (DNA): TGTGCCAGCAGCCCGTCCCCAGCGCAAGGTCCCAATGAGCAGTTCTTC. This sequence encodes CASSPSPAQGPNEQFF.

This clonotype was counted a few times. This chain uses TRBV7-6 with TRBJ2-2; 7 bases align to TRBD2. J was trimmed by 0 bases and V by 6 bases; bases with no gene match: 4. CDR1 SGHVS and CDR2 FNYEAQ come from the germline V gene. The CDR3 sequence is 15 residues long. CDR3 amino acids: CASSYSGTNTGELFF. DNA for the CDR3: TGTGCCAGCAGTTACAGCGGGACGAACACCGGGGAGCTGTTTTTT.

The chain couples TRBV7-2 to TRBJ2-2; 8 bases map to TRBD2. The trim removed 5 bases at V and 4 bases at J, leaving 12 bases unmatched. CDR1 is SGHTA and CDR2 is FQGNSA in the germline V gene. CDR3 length: 17 residues. CDR3 sequence reads: CASSREGSAGSTGELFF. CDR3 nucleotides: TGTGCCAGCAGCCGGGAGGGGAGCGCGGGGTCCACCGGGGAGCTGTTTTTT.

This clonotype was recorded a few times. The chain joins TRBV5-1 to TRBJ2-7; 10 positions match TRBD1. The CDR3 is made up of 16 amino acids. V shed 4 bases and J 2 bases; nucleotides not matched to a gene: 9. Germline values: CDR1 SGHRS, CDR2 YFSETQ. The CDR3 protein is CASSVAPGTGAYEQYF. The CDR3 nucleotides read TGCGCCAGCAGCGTCGCCCCCGGGACAGGGGCCTACGAGCAGTACTTC.

This chain links TRBV7-2 with TRBJ2-1; D ambiguous. This CDR3 has 16 residues. CDR1 is SGHTA, CDR2 FQGNSA, per germline. V shed 1 base and J shed 1 base, with 11 bases lying between them. CDR3: CASSLVVGRSYNEQFF. In DNA form, the CDR3 reads TGTGCCAGCAGCTTAGTCGTGGGAAGATCCTACAATGAGCAGTTCTTC.

This sequence joins TRBV7-2 and TRBJ2-3, with TRBD2 matching over 9 bases. CDR3 length: 16 residues. J gave up 9 bases and V 5 bases, and 15 bases lay outside the gene matches. CDR1 and CDR2 (germline): SGHTA, FQGNSA. The CDR3, as DNA: TGTGCCAGCAGCCCCCTCGGGGCTAGCGGGGCCGGGACGCAGTATTTT. Encoded protein: CASSPLGASGAGTQYF.

This clonotype was seen a few times. The chain joins TRBV4-1 to TRBJ1-5; a weak D match, TRBD1 (6 bases). V was clipped by 1 base and J by 2 bases, with 12 bases between them. Germline CDR1 is MGHRA and CDR2 is YSYEKL. The CDR3 totals 16 residues. The CDR3 DNA is TGCGCCAGCAGCCAAGTTATTTCAGGGGGCAATCAGCCCCAGCATTTT. This codes for CASSQVISGGNQPQHF.

This clonotype has only a few counts. This chain uses TRBV7-6 with TRBJ1-4; no clear D. The V gene's germline CDR1 is SGHVS and CDR2 FNYEAQ. CDR3 length: 13 residues. Trimming stripped 2 bases from V and 3 bases from J, with 4 bases between. In nucleotides, the CDR3 is TGTGCCAGCAGCTTACCCCCTAATGAAAAACTGTTTTTT. Protein: CASSLPPNEKLFF.

This clonotype turned up a few times. V usage is TRBV25-1 and J usage is TRBJ2-5; the D is unclear. The ends were cut back, 1 base at V and 7 bases at J, with 10 bases in the middle. Germline V CDR1 and CDR2: MGHDK, SYGVNS. This CDR3 spans 13 amino acids. The CDR3 loop reads CASSESDAGTQYF. The CDR3 region has the DNA TGTGCCAGCAGTGAATCGGACGCCGGGACCCAGTACTTC.

This clonotype has just a few counts. The chain is built from TRBV6-1 and TRBJ1-2; D ambiguous. V dropped 2 bases and J dropped 4 bases, with 11 bases sitting between them. Looked up from germline, CDR1 is MNHNS and CDR2 is SASEGT. The CDR3 sequence is 14 residues long. The CDR3 region has the DNA TGTGCCAGCAGTGAAAATCGGTACTTCTATGGCTACACCTTC. It translates to CASSENRYFYGYTF.

This clonotype was picked up a small number of times. The chain has TRBV6-1 and TRBJ2-3; TRBD1 might be the D (6 bases). Per germline, CDR1 MNHNS and CDR2 SASEGT. The CDR3 loop spans 16 amino acids. Trimming removed 0 bases at V and 0 bases at J, with 10 bases between. The CDR3 loop reads CASSEAQGLSTDTQYF. The CDR3 DNA follows: TGTGCCAGCAGTGAAGCGCAGGGGCTCAGCACAGATACGCAGTATTTT.

In its sample, this clonotype was seen many times. This rearrangement joins TRBV12-3 or TRBV12-4 to TRBJ2-7; D remains unclear. Trimming removed 6 bases from V and 4 bases from J, with 7 bases in between. The CDR3 sequence is 11 residues long. CDR3 region: CASRQTYEQYF. For the CDR3, the DNA is TGTGCCAGCAGACAGACATACGAGCAGTACTTC.

This clonotype was counted only a few times. This chain links TRBV20-1 with TRBJ1-5, with unresolved D. The CDR3 has 14 residues. Germline values: CDR1 DFQATT, CDR2 SNEGSKA (reference sequence). Trimming took off 2 bases at V and 0 bases at J, with 8 bases between the two ends. CDR3: CSARRAGSNQPQHF. CDR3 in DNA: TGCAGTGCTAGACGGGCCGGTAGCAATCAGCCCCAGCATTTT.

The chain has TRBV5-1 and TRBJ2-3; TRBD1 agrees at 10 bases. The junction had 6 bases not matched to a gene; V was cut back by 5 bases and J by 3 bases. Germline V gene sequence: CDR1 SGHRS, CDR2 YFSETQ. The CDR3 totals 15 residues. The CDR3 sequence is CASSTGQGETDTQYF. Here the CDR3 DNA reads TGCGCCAGCAGTACAGGACAGGGGGAGACAGATACGCAGTATTTT. Supplemented by reference TRBV5-1 and TRBJ2-3, the full variable domain reads KAGVTQTPRYLIKTRGQQVTLSCSPISGHRSVSWYQQTPGQGLQFLFEYFSETQRNKGNFPGRFSGRQFSNSRSEMNVSTLELGDSALYLCASSTGQGETDTQYFGPGTRLTVL.